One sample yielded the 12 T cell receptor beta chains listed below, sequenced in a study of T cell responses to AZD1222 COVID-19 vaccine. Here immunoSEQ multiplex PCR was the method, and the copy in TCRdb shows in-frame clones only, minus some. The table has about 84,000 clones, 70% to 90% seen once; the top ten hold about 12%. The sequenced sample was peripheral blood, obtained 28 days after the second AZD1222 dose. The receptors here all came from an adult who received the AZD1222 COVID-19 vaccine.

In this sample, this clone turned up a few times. The chain's CDR3 is CASSLGNRNQPQHF. The CDR3 coding sequence is TGTGCCAGCAGTTTGGGCAACCGCAATCAGCCCCAGCATTTT. V is TRBV28 and J is TRBJ1-5, with D hard to call. The CDR3 has 14 residues. Trimming cost V 3 bases and J 2 bases, with 8 bases left between them. Germline V CDR1 and CDR2: MDHEN, SYDVKM.

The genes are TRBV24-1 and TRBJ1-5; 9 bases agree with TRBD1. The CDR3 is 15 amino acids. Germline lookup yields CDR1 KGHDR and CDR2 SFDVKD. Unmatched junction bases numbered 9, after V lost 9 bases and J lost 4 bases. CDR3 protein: CATARSGTGNQPQHF. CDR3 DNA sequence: TGTGCCACCGCTCGGTCGGGGACAGGGAATCAGCCCCAGCATTTT.

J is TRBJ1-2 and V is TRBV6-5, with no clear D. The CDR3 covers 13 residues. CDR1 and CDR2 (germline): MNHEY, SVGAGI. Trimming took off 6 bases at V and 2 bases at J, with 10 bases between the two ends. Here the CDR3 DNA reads TGTGCCAGCAGACTGGACGGGAACTATGGCTACACCTTC. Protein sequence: CASRLDGNYGYTF.

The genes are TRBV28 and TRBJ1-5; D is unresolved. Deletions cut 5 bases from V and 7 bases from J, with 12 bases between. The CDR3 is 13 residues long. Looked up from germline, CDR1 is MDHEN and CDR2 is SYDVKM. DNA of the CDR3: TGTGCCAGCAGTACCACGGGAAACCAGCCCCAGCATTTT. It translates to CASSTTGNQPQHF.

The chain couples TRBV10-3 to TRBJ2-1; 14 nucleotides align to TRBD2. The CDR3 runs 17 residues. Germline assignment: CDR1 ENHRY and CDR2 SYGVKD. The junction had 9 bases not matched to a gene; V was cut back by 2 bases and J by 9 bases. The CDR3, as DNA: TGTGCCATCAGTGAGCCCGGGACTAGCGGGAGTGTTGGTGAGCAGTTCTTC. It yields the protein CAISEPGTSGSVGEQFF.

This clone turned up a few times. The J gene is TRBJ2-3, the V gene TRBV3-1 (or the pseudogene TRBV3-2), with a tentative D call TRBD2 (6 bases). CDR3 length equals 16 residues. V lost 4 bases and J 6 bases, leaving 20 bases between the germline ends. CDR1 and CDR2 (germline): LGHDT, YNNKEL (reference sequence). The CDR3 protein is CASSRSRGTPADTQYF. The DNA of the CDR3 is TGTGCCAGCAGCCGTTCGAGAGGGACTCCAGCGGATACGCAGTATTTT.

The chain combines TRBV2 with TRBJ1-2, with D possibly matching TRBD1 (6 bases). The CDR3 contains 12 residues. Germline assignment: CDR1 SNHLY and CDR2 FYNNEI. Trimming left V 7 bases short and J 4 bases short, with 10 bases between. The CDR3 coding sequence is TGTGCCAGCAAGGGGGAAAGCTATGGCTACACCTTC. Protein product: CASKGESYGYTF.

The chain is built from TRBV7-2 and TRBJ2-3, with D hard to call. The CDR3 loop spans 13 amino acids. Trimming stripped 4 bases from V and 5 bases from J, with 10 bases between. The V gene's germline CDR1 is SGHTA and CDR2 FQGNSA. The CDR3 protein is CASSSRRGDTQYF. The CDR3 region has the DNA TGTGCCAGCAGCTCTCGTAGAGGAGATACGCAGTATTTT.

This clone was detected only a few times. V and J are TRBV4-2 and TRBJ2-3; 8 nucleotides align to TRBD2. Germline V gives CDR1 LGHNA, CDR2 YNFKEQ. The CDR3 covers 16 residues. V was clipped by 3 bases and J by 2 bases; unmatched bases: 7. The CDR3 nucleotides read TGTGCCAGCAGCCAGGGTAGCGGGGACATCACAGATACGCAGTATTTT. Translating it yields CASSQGSGDITDTQYF.

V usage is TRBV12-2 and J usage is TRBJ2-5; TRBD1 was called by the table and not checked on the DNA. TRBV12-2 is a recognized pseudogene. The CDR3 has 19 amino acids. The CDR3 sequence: CASRLAGEGQGFWEETQYF. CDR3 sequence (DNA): TGTGCAAGTCGCTTAGCGGGGGAAGGACAGGGGTTTTGGGAGGAGACCCAGTACTTC.

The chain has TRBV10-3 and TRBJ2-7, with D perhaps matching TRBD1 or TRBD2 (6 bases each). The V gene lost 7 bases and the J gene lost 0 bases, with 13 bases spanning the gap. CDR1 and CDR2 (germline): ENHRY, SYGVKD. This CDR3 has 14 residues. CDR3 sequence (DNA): TGTGCCATCAATGGGGGCGGGGCCTCCTACGAGCAGTACTTC. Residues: CAINGGGASYEQYF.

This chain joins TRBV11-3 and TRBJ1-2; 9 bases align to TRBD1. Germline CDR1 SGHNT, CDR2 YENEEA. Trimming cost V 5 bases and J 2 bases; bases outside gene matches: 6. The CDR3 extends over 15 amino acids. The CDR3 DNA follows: TGTGCCAGCAGCCCACTCGGGACAGGGAACTATGGCTACACCTTC. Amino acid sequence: CASSPLGTGNYGYTF.